The TCR beta chain under discussion was sequenced for a study of long-term antiretroviral therapy in people with HIV. In germline, CDR1 is LNHDA, CDR2 SQIVND (reference sequence). J was trimmed by 3 bases and V by 5 bases; bases with no gene match: 13. CDR3 length equals 17 residues. The run of the v3.0 immunoSEQ assay was at survey level. Repertoires were generated with immunoSEQ multiplex PCR, while TCRdb's copy carries only in-frame clones and drops some. This sample has 20,000 to 30,000 clones, with 75% to 90% found just once. The chain uses TRBV19 and TRBJ2-3, with 8 bases that match TRBD2. The starting material was unsorted PBMCs, obtained 2.3 years after starting antiretroviral therapy. The clonotype comes from a man between 40 and 49 years old with HIV. CDR3 amino acids: CASSLNRAGVGTDTQYF. Here the CDR3 DNA reads TGTGCCAGTAGTCTCAACCGAGCGGGAGTCGGAACAGATACGCAGTATTTT.